This T cell receptor beta chain was documented in a study of control samples from healthy donors and cancer patients. Many counts were recorded for this clone. From germline, CDR1 is MNHEY and CDR2 SVGEGT. The CDR3 runs 13 residues. V lost 0 bases to trimming and J lost 5 bases, with 8 bases between them. Sequenced by immunoSEQ multiplex PCR; TCRdb stores in-frame clones only, minus some. The sample carries approximately 84,000 clones, approximately 82% recorded once. The receptor comes from a woman aged 60-75 years in good health. The rearrangement links TRBV6-2 or TRBV6-3 to TRBJ2-7, with D possibly matching TRBD1 (5 bases). Input material: blood. The chain's CDR3 is CASSYSNRNEQYF. For the CDR3, the DNA is TGTGCCAGCAGTTACTCGAACAGGAACGAGCAGTACTTC.